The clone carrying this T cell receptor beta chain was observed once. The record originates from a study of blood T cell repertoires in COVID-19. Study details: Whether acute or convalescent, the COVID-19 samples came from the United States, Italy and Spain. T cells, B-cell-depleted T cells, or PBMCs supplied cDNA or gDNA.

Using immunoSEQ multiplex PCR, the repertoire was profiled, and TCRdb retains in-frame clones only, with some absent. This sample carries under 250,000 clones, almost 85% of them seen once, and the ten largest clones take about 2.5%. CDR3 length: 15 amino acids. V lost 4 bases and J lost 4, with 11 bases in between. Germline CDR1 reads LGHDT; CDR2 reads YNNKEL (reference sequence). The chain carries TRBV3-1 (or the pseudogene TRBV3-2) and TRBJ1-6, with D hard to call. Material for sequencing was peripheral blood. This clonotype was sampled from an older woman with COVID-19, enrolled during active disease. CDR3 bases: TGTGCCAGCAGCCTGTCAGGCGCGTATAATTCACCCCTCCACTTT. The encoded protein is CASSLSGAYNSPLHF.